The rows below give T cell receptor beta chains drawn from one sample of a study of graft-versus-host responses after intestinal transplantation. Sequenced by immunoSEQ multiplex PCR; TCRdb stores in-frame clones only, minus some. Counted here are about 7,400 clones, more than 65% occurring once; the ten biggest clones make up about 20%. This specimen consisted of ileum tissue, obtained approximately 240 days after intestinal transplantation. The receptors here all came from a human patient who received an intestinal transplant, so some T cells may come from the graft donor. CDR3s include the opening cysteine and the closing phenylalanine or tryptophan. Fields, in order: CDR3 DNA, CDR3 protein, V gene, clone size, J gene, D gene. D genes are given only for firm matches. Size tells how often a clone was seen (once, few, many) or the class of an expanded clone, and some rows leave it out.

TGCGCCAGCAGCGAAAGGACAGGGACACTCTCGTCCGGGGAGCTGTTTTTT CASSERTGTLSSGELFF TRBV5-1 NA TRBJ2-2 TRBD1
TGTGCCAGCAGCACACTAGCGGGGGTGGGAGAGACCCAGTACTTC CASSTLAGVGETQYF TRBV28 NA TRBJ2-5 TRBD2
TGTGCCAGCAGCTTGTCTGGACTAGCGGGGATCCGAGAGCAGTTCTTC CASSLSGLAGIREQFF TRBV4-2 NA TRBJ2-1 TRBD2
TGTGCCAGCAGGTCCCCAGGCATCTATGGCTACACCTTC CASRSPGIYGYTF TRBV6-5 few TRBJ1-2 NA
TGTGCCAGCAGCTTGTTGCACGCGGGGGCGGACCAAGAGACCCAGTACTTC CASSLLHAGADQETQYF TRBV5-4 few TRBJ2-5 NA
TGTGCCAGCAGCCCTCGACTAGCGGACTACAATGAGCAGTTCTTC CASSPRLADYNEQFF TRBV5-4 NA TRBJ2-1 TRBD2
TGTGCCAGCAGCCGCCTGACGGGACTAGAGAATGAGCAGTTCTTC CASSRLTGLENEQFF TRBV7-9 NA TRBJ2-1 TRBD2
TGTGCCAGCAGCTTCGGAGGGGACAATCAGCCCCAGCATTTT CASSFGGDNQPQHF TRBV13 few TRBJ1-5 NA
TGCGCCAGCACTGCAGGGTCTGGCACTGAAGCTTTCTTT CASTAGSGTEAFF TRBV10-2 NA TRBJ1-1 NA
TGTGCCAGCTCACCAATCGGACAGGGGGATCTGGGAAACACCATATATTTT CASSPIGQGDLGNTIYF TRBV18 once TRBJ1-3 TRBD1
TGTGCCAGCAGTAAAATAGCGGGAGCTTACAATGAGCAGTTCTTC CASSKIAGAYNEQFF TRBV27 NA TRBJ2-1 TRBD2
TGTGCCAGCAGCGAGACCGGGGGGCCTAATTCACCCCTCCACTTT CASSETGGPNSPLHF TRBV7-6 NA TRBJ1-6 NA
TGTGCCAGCAGCAGCATTCAGAACGGAAAGACCTATGGCTACACCTTC CASSSIQNGKTYGYTF TRBV7-2 NA TRBJ1-2 NA
TGTGCCAGCAGCTTACGAGATACGGGGGAAGATACGCAGTATTTT CASSLRDTGEDTQYF TRBV7-9 few TRBJ2-3 NA
TGTGCCAGCAGCTTAGCGGGGGGACAGGGGGCGATAGGCTCCTACAATGAGCAGTTCTTC CASSLAGGQGAIGSYNEQFF TRBV7-6 NA TRBJ2-1 TRBD1
TGCAGCGCCACCGGGTCGGTGAACACTGAAGCTTTCTTT CSATGSVNTEAFF TRBV29-1 NA TRBJ1-1 NA
TGTGCCAGCAGCTTGGGGGGCAACACTGAAGCTTTCTTT CASSLGGNTEAFF TRBV5-6 NA TRBJ1-1 NA
TGCGCCAGCAGCCAAGCTTTTTCCGGGCCACGTTTTTCACTGTTTTTT CASSQAFSGPRFSLFF TRBV4-3 NA TRBJ1-4 NA
TGTGCCAGCAGTTACCTCGGGACCTACAATGAGCAGTTCTTC CASSYLGTYNEQFF TRBV6-5 NA TRBJ2-1 NA
TGTGCCAGCAGCTTAGAAGGGGGCATGCATGAGCAGTTCTTC CASSLEGGMHEQFF TRBV11-3 NA TRBJ2-1 TRBD1
TGTGCCAGCAGTTACTCGTTACAGGGTCAGCCCCAGCATTTT CASSYSLQGQPQHF TRBV6-5 few TRBJ1-5 NA
TGTGCCAGCAGGGGGGCTAACACAGATACGCAGTATTTT CASRGANTDTQYF TRBV11-2 few TRBJ2-3 NA
TGTGCCAGCAGCGGACAGGGATACTATGGCTACACCTTC CASSGQGYYGYTF TRBV6-6 NA TRBJ1-2 TRBD1
TGTGCCAGCCCGGCCGGCCACGGTCATTCCAATGAGCAGTTCTTC CASPAGHGHSNEQFF TRBV6-1 NA TRBJ2-1 NA
TGTGCCAGCAGCTTAGCTCTCGGGAGGTCCTACGAGCAGTACTTC CASSLALGRSYEQYF TRBV7-2 NA TRBJ2-7 TRBD2